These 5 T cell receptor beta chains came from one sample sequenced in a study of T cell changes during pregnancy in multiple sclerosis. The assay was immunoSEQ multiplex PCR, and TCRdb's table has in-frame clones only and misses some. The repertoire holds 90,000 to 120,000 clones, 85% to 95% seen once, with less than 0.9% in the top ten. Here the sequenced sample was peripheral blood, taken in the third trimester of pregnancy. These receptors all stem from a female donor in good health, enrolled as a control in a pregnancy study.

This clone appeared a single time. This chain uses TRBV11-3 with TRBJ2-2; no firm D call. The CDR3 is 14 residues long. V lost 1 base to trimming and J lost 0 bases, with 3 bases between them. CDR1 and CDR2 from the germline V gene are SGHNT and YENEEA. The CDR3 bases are TGTGCCAGCAGCTTAGCTCCGAACACCGGGGAGCTGTTTTTT. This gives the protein CASSLAPNTGELFF.

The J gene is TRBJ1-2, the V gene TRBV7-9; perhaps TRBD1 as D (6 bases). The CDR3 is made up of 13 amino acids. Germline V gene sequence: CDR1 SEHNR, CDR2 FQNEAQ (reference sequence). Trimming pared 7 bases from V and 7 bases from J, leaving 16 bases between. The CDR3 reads CASNLDSLAGYTF. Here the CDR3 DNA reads TGTGCCAGCAACCTGGACAGCCTTGCTGGCTACACCTTC. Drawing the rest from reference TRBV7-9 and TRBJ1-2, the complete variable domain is DTGVSQNPRHKITKRGQNVTFRCDPISEHNRLYWYRQTLGQGPEFLTYFQNEAQLEKSRLLSDRFSAERPKGSFSTLEIQRTEQGDSAMYLCASNLDSLAGYTFGSGTRLTVV.

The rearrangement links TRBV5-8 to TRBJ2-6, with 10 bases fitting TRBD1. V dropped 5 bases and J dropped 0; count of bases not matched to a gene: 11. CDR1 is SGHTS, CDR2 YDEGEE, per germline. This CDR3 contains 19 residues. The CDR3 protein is CASRAGQGILYSGANVLTF. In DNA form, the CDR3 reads TGTGCCAGCAGGGCGGGACAGGGGATCCTCTACTCTGGGGCCAACGTCCTGACTTTC.

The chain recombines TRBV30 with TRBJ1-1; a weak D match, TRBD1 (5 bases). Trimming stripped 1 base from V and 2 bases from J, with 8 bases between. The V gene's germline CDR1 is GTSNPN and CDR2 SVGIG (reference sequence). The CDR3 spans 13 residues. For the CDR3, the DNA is TGTGCCTGGAGTGAAAGGGGAAACACTGAAGCTTTCTTT. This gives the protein CAWSERGNTEAFF.

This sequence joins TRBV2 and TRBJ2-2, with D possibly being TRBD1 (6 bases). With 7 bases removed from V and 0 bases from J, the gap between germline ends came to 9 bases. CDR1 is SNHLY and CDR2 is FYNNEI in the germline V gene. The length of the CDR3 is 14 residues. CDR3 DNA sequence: TGTGCCAGCACTGGGACATCGAACACCGGGGAGCTGTTTTTT. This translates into CASTGTSNTGELFF.